The clone carrying this TCR beta chain was seen a few times. The record originates from a study of CD8 T cells in ankylosing spondylitis. CDR3 length equals 16 residues. The ends were cut back, 7 bases at V and 4 bases at J, with 17 bases in the middle. TCRdb called the 5' RACE reads again in MiXCR, with one record for every CDR3 protein. The sample gives approximately 250,000 distinct CDR3 sequences, roughly 25% of which show up once; 0.6% to 0.75% is in the top ten. This clonotype was sampled from a male donor with ankylosing spondylitis or in good health (not recorded which). This chain joins TRBV12-3 or TRBV12-4 and TRBJ2-6; D gene unclear. Specimen: blood, either unsorted or a sorted T cell fraction (not recorded which). The CDR3: CASTSGPNNGANVLTF. The CDR3 DNA reads as TGTGCCAGCACCTCGGGCCCGAATAACGGGGCCAACGTCCTGACTTTC.